This T cell receptor beta chain was sequenced during a study of CD8 T cells in Susac syndrome. Study outcomes and limitations: The authors acknowledged that the study's TCR sequencing and HLA analysis involved relatively few individuals.

It was with random hexamers that roughly 0.45 to 1 ug RNA was reverse transcribed. An immunoSEQ multiplex PCR generated amplified TCR beta CDR3 products spanning 54 Vbeta and 13 Jbeta. TCRdb reanalysed the immunoSEQ multiplex PCR reads using MiXCR and keeps one entry per CDR3 protein. The sample contains 250,000 to 300,000 distinct CDR3 sequences, about 88% of which appear only once. Germline V gene lookup returns CDR1 SGHDN and CDR2 FVKESK. There are 17 residues in the CDR3. The ends were cut back, 0 bases at V and 5 bases at J, with 19 bases in the middle. Purification of the CD8+ and CD4+ T cells relied on negative isolation, and TEMRA cells underwent FACS enrichment. As regards this clonotype: Antigen unknown.

This clonotype was obtained from a human donor with multiple sclerosis. The rearrangement joins TRBV14 to TRBJ1-1; tentatively, D is TRBD1 (5 bases). Sequencing used CD8+ T cells from PBMCs. CDR3 in DNA: TGTGCCAGCAGCCAAGACCCGGGACTCCTGGCCGTGACTGAAGCTTTCTTT. Translation: CASSQDPGLLAVTEAFF. The whole variable domain, filled in from reference TRBV14 and TRBJ1-1, reads EAGVTQFPSHSVIEKGQTVTLRCDPISGHDNLYWYRRVMGKEIKFLLHFVKESKQDESGMPNNRFLAERTGGTYSTLKVQPAELEDSGVYFCASSQDPGLLAVTEAFFGQGTRLTVV.